Below, one T cell receptor (beta chain) is given with its context. The target antigen is unknown. The data belong to a study of cytomegalovirus exposure and HLA in healthy donors. Whole-study results and caveats: Listed as cytomegalovirus-associated were 150 or so TCR beta chains. CMV antigen specificity of three CMV-associated chains was confirmed in vitro.

Profiled with immunoSEQ multiplex PCR; TCRdb holds only in-frame clones, not every one. Of around 70,000 clones detected, 91% appear once; the ten largest clones hold about 3.2%. CDR1 and CDR2 (germline): MGHRA, YSYEKL. V lost 0 bases and J lost 8, with 17 bases in between. The CDR3 sequence is 16 residues long. The receptor was isolated from a man aged 18 to 29 in good health and CMV-seronegative. The chain links TRBV4-1 to TRBJ2-1, with D maybe TRBD2 (5 bases). The sample was PBMCs. The CDR3 reads CASSQDLRESGYEQFF. In DNA, the CDR3 is TGCGCCAGCAGCCAAGATCTCCGGGAAAGTGGCTATGAGCAGTTCTTC.